These 8 T cell receptor beta chains were all obtained from the same sample, sequenced in a study of T cells after yellow fever vaccination. A single record per CDR3 protein comes from TCRdb applying MiXCR to the 5' RACE reads. The sample has 60,000 to 95,000 distinct CDR3 sequences, around 7.1% seen once. The specimen was CD8+ T cells sorted from PBMCs, collected 9 to 10 days after the first yellow fever vaccination. These receptors all stem from a young man who received the YFV17D yellow fever vaccine.

This clonotype was counted many times. The chain couples TRBV29-1 to TRBJ2-3; D is unresolved. The CDR3 covers 13 residues. CDR1 SQVTM and CDR2 ANQGSEA come from the germline V gene. Trimming cost V 0 bases and J 3 bases, with 7 bases left between them. The CDR3 nucleotides are TGCAGCGTTGAAGATTTGAGGACAGATACGCAGTATTTT. Translated, it gives CSVEDLRTDTQYF.

This clonotype has at least ten counts. The chain recombines TRBV4-1 with TRBJ1-5, with D unclear. This CDR3 contains 15 residues. Deletions cut 0 bases from V and 0 bases from J, with 6 bases between. Per the germline V gene, CDR1 is MGHRA and CDR2 is YSYEKL. CDR3 amino acids: CASSQEQYSNQPQHF. The CDR3 DNA reads TGCGCCAGCAGCCAAGAACAGTATAGCAATCAGCCCCAGCATTTT.

The chain recombines TRBV5-1 with TRBJ1-5, with no clear D. Germline CDR1 and CDR2: SGHRS and YFSETQ. With 0 bases removed from V and 0 bases from J, the gap between germline ends came to 7 bases. The CDR3 runs 15 residues. The CDR3 DNA follows: TGCGCCAGCAGCTTGGCCGGTTATAGCAATCAGCCCCAGCATTTT. It encodes CASSLAGYSNQPQHF.

This clonotype was found many times. J is TRBJ2-1 and V is TRBV9; 7 bases are a match to TRBD2. The V gene's germline CDR1 is SGDLS and CDR2 YYNGEE. V lost 0 bases to trimming and J lost 4 bases; unmatched junction nucleotides: 4. The CDR3 sequence is 15 residues long. The chain's CDR3 is CASSVGAGEYNEQFF. The CDR3 DNA reads TGTGCCAGCAGCGTAGGTGCGGGGGAATACAATGAGCAGTTCTTC.

As regards this clonotype: A read error may explain this, as a much larger clone is one base away. The chain joins TRBV4-2 to TRBJ2-3; TRBD1 matches at 9 bases. CDR1 and CDR2 (germline): LGHNA, YNFKEQ. CDR3 length: 16 amino acids. The CDR3 region is CASSQGDRVRTDRQYF. CDR3 DNA: TGTGCCAGCAGCCAAGGGGACAGGGTGAGGACAGATAGGCAGTATTTT.

This clonotype was detected ten times or more. The V and J genes are TRBV27 and TRBJ2-3; TRBD1 matches at 7 bases. This CDR3 contains 14 residues. Germline CDR1 and CDR2: MNHEY and SMNVEV (reference sequence). Germline trimming cut 2 bases from V and 4 bases from J; bases unmatched to any gene: 3. The DNA of the CDR3 is TGTGCCAGCAGTTTAGGGACAGCGTCAGATACGCAGTATTTT. This gives the protein CASSLGTASDTQYF.

This clonotype was counted a few times. The chain is built from TRBV6-2 or TRBV6-3 and TRBJ2-2; 9 bases fit TRBD2. CDR1 and CDR2 (germline): MNHEY, SVGEGT. The CDR3 runs 16 residues. The ends lost 4 bases at V and 6 bases at J; junction bases unmatched: 9. CDR3 DNA sequence: TGTGCCAGCAGTTCAGAGCGGGGGGACCCCGCCGGGGAGCTGTTTTTT. Residues: CASSSERGDPAGELFF.

The chain employs TRBV5-1 and TRBJ2-1, with unresolved D. The ends were cut back, 6 bases at V and 5 bases at J, with 9 bases in the middle. The length of the CDR3 is 12 residues. Germline CDR1 and CDR2: SGHRS and YFSETQ. CDR3: CASTETDNEQFF. CDR3 bases: TGCGCCAGCACTGAGACGGACAATGAGCAGTTCTTC.